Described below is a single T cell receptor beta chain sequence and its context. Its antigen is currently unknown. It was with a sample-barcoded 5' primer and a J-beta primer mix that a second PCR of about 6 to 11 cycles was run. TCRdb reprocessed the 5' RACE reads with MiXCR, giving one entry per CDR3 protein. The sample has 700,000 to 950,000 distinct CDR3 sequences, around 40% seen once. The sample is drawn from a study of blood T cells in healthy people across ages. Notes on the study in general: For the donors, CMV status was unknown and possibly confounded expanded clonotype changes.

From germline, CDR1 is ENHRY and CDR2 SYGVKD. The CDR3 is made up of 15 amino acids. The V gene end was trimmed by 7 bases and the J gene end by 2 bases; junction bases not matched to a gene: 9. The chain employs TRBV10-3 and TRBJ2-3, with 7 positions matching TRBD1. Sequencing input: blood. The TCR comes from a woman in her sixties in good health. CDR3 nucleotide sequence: TGTGCCATCAACCTCGGTACAGGGGACACAGATACGCAGTATTTT. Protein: CAINLGTGDTDTQYF.